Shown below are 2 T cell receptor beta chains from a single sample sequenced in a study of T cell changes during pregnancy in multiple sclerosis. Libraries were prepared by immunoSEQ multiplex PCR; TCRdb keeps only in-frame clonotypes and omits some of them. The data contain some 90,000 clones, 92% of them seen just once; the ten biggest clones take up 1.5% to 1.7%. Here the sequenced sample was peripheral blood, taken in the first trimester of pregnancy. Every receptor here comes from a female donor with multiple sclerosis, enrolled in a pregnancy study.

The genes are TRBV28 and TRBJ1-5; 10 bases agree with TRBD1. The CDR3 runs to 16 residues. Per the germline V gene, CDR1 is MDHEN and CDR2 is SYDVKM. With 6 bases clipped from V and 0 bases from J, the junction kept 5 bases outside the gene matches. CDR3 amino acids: CASSRTGGNSNQPQHF. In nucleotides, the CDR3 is TGTGCCAGCAGCCGGACAGGGGGTAATAGCAATCAGCCCCAGCATTTT.

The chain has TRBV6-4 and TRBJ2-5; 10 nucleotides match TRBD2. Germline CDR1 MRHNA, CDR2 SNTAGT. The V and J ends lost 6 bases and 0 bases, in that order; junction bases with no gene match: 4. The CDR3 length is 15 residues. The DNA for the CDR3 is TGTGCCAGCAGCGCCGGGACTAGCGACCAAGAGACCCAGTACTTC. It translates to CASSAGTSDQETQYF.